These 25 T cell receptor beta chains were sequenced from one sample in a study of identical twins. TCRdb reanalysed the 5' RACE reads using MiXCR and keeps one entry per CDR3 protein. The sample has a few hundred thousand distinct CDR3 sequences, approximately 10% seen once. These same data were also listed under a study on yellow fever vaccine responses in identical twins.

The sample taken for sequencing was PBMCs. These receptors were obtained from a woman between 18 and 30 years old in good health.

The chain combines TRBV6-1 with TRBJ2-5; TRBD1 agrees at 8 bases. The trim removed 8 bases at V and 2 bases at J, leaving 10 bases unmatched. There are 15 residues in the CDR3. Germline CDR1 reads MNHNS; CDR2 reads SASEGT. Here the CDR3 reads CASYPGTGIQETQYF. DNA of the CDR3: TGTGCCAGCTATCCTGGGACAGGTATTCAAGAGACCCAGTACTTC.

This clonotype has only a few counts. V usage is TRBV6-1 and J usage is TRBJ1-3; weak D call: TRBD1 (5 bases). The CDR3 has 15 amino acids. Germline CDR1 MNHNS, CDR2 SASEGT. Deletions cut 6 bases from V and 1 base from J, with 13 bases between. This CDR3 is CASSREGWSGNTIYF. In DNA form, the CDR3 reads TGTGCCAGCAGCCGGGAGGGGTGGTCTGGAAACACCATATATTTT.

Details on this clonotype: Its ends do not fully match the called genes, so a read error is possible. The CDR3 sequence is CATSGGGATNAGELFF. The CDR3 region has the DNA TGTGCCACCAGCGGAGGGGGGGCAACGAACGCCGGGGAGCTGTTTTTT. The chain uses TRBV24-1 and TRBJ2-2, with D possibly being TRBD2 (7 bases). Per germline, CDR1 KGHDR and CDR2 SFDVKD. CDR3 length: 16 amino acids.

J is TRBJ2-3 and V is TRBV4-3; TRBD2 matches 7 bases. The trim removed 1 base at V and 1 base at J, leaving 2 bases unmatched. The CDR3 totals 15 residues. CDR1 and CDR2 (germline): LGHNA, YSLEER. Written as DNA, the CDR3 is TGCGCCAGCAGCCAAGTTGGACTAGGCACAGATACGCAGTATTTT. Translating it yields CASSQVGLGTDTQYF.

This sequence joins TRBV20-1 and TRBJ2-7; the D gene is possibly TRBD1 (6 bases). The V end was cut by 6 bases, the J end by 4 bases, with 13 bases between. Germline CDR1 is DFQATT and CDR2 is SNEGSKA (reference sequence). CDR3 length: 12 residues. The CDR3 loop reads CSARKGVYEQYF. The CDR3, as DNA: TGCAGTGCCCGAAAGGGGGTGTACGAGCAGTACTTC.

The chain carries TRBV5-5 and TRBJ2-5, with a weak D call TRBD2 (5 bases). Trimming stripped 6 bases from V and 4 bases from J, with 13 bases between. The germline gives CDR1 SGHKS, CDR2 YYEKEE (reference sequence). This CDR3 spans 13 amino acids. CDR3 DNA: TGTGCCAGCACCCTCGGGGTTTCAGAGACCCAGTACTTC. This codes for CASTLGVSETQYF.

This clonotype was found a few times. The CDR3 DNA is TGTGCCAGCAGCTTAGATTCGGTGGCTGGCGGGTCGACAGATACGCAGTATTTT. Translation gives CASSLDSVAGGSTDTQYF. The chain carries TRBV11-2 and TRBJ2-3; possibly TRBD2 for D (5 bases). The CDR3 loop spans 18 amino acids. V was pared by 0 bases and J by 3 bases, with 19 bases between. The germline V gene encodes CDR1 SGHAT and CDR2 FQNNGV.

This clonotype was found a few times. V usage is TRBV6-1 and J usage is TRBJ2-3; the D gene could be TRBD1 or TRBD2 (5 bases each). The CDR3 contains 15 residues. Deletions cut 5 bases from V and 3 bases from J, with 15 bases between. Per the germline V gene, CDR1 is MNHNS and CDR2 is SASEGT. DNA for the CDR3: TGTGCCAGCAGTCCAGGGACCTTGGGGACAGATACGCAGTATTTT. Amino acids: CASSPGTLGTDTQYF.

The table lists this clonotype with many counts. The chain carries TRBV24-1 and TRBJ1-2; 8 bases are shared with TRBD1. In germline, CDR1 is KGHDR, CDR2 SFDVKD. V dropped 3 bases and J dropped 2; count of bases not matched to a gene: 4. The length of the CDR3 is 15 residues. The CDR3 region is CATSDPGGGNYGYTF. The CDR3 region has the DNA TGTGCCACCAGTGATCCAGGGGGCGGAAACTATGGCTACACCTTC.

The rearrangement joins TRBV25-1 to TRBJ1-1; a possible D gene is TRBD1 (5 bases). The CDR3 runs 15 residues. V lost 2 bases, J lost 7 bases, and 17 bases lay in between. The germline gives CDR1 MGHDK, CDR2 SYGVNS. This chain's CDR3 is CASSERRGLTGEAFF. For the CDR3, the DNA is TGTGCCAGCAGTGAACGTCGGGGACTAACGGGTGAAGCTTTCTTT.

The chain is built from TRBV28 and TRBJ2-7, with D possibly TRBD1 on 5 matching bases. Between the trimmed V and J ends, which lost 5 bases and 1 base, there was a span of 15 bases. The CDR3 spans 15 residues. The germline V gene encodes CDR1 MDHEN and CDR2 SYDVKM. The CDR3 DNA sequence: TGTGCCAGCAGTGCGACAGAGTTTACATCCTACGAGCAGTACTTC. As protein: CASSATEFTSYEQYF.

The chain is built from TRBV20-1 and TRBJ2-5; no clear D. This CDR3 spans 14 amino acids. Trimming pared 2 bases from V and 1 base from J, leaving 11 bases between. The germline V gene encodes CDR1 DFQATT and CDR2 SNEGSKA (reference sequence). The CDR3 loop is CSARWSATQETQYF. In DNA, the CDR3 is TGCAGTGCTAGATGGTCAGCAACCCAAGAGACCCAGTACTTC.

The chain couples TRBV20-1 to TRBJ2-7; tentatively, D is TRBD2 (5 bases). Trimming cost V 0 bases and J 3 bases, with 18 bases left between them. Germline CDR1 reads DFQATT; CDR2 reads SNEGSKA (reference sequence). This CDR3 is built from 16 residues. The CDR3 coding sequence is TGCAGTGCTAGAGATGGATCCGCGGGTACAAGCTACGAGCAGTACTTC. Protein product: CSARDGSAGTSYEQYF.

The chain joins TRBV12-3 or TRBV12-4 to TRBJ1-6, with D uncertain. CDR3 length: 15 residues. Trimming took off 2 bases at V and 6 bases at J, with 11 bases between the two ends. The CDR3 here is CASSLYGSSNSPLHF. The DNA for the CDR3 is TGTGCCAGCAGTTTATATGGCAGCAGTAATTCACCCCTCCACTTT.

This clonotype was detected ten times or more. DNA of the CDR3: TGCGCCAGCAGCTTGGTAACACCAGGGGAAGAGACCCAGTACTTC. Translation gives CASSLVTPGEETQYF. The chain couples TRBV5-1 to TRBJ2-5; TRBD1 is a possible D gene (6 bases). Per the germline V gene, CDR1 is SGHRS and CDR2 is YFSETQ. The CDR3 length is 15 residues. The V end lost 0 bases, the J end lost 3 bases, and 12 bases lay between the germline ends.

The gene calls are TRBV7-6 and TRBJ2-7, with D maybe TRBD2 (5 bases). This CDR3 is 14 amino acids long. The V end was cut by 4 bases, the J end by 3 bases, with 13 bases between. Germline values: CDR1 SGHVS, CDR2 FNYEAQ. CDR3 sequence reads: CASSSGMSVYEQYF. As DNA, the CDR3 is TGTGCCAGCAGCTCCGGGATGTCGGTCTACGAGCAGTACTTC.

This clonotype was counted a few times. The chain recombines TRBV4-3 with TRBJ2-1, with 12 bases that match TRBD2. CDR3 length equals 20 residues. The V segment lost 0 bases and the J segment 4 bases; nucleotides outside the gene matches: 13. Germline assignment: CDR1 LGHNA and CDR2 YSLEER. CDR3 coding DNA: TGCGCCAGCAGCCAAGAAGCAGGGGGCTTAGGACTAGCGGGATACAATGAGCAGTTCTTC. Residues: CASSQEAGGLGLAGYNEQFF.

This clonotype has just a few counts. The rearrangement uses TRBV29-1 and TRBJ1-3; TRBD1 agrees at 10 bases. The CDR3 runs to 13 residues. Germline CDR1 reads SQVTM; CDR2 reads ANQGSEA. The trim removed 4 bases at V and 6 bases at J, leaving 3 bases unmatched. The CDR3 loop reads CSVGDRGQNTIYF. The DNA of the CDR3 is TGCAGCGTTGGCGACAGGGGGCAAAACACCATATATTTT.

V gene TRBV11-2 combines with J gene TRBJ1-4, with D hard to call. V dropped 2 bases and J dropped 8 bases, with 12 bases sitting between them. Germline V gene data show CDR1 as SGHAT and CDR2 as FQNNGV. This CDR3 is built from 14 residues. The CDR3 spells CASSLLGGTEKLFF. The CDR3 nucleotides read TGTGCCAGCAGCTTATTAGGCGGCACCGAAAAACTGTTTTTT.

The genes are TRBV7-6 and TRBJ2-2; D gene unclear. The CDR3 has 15 residues. Germline CDR1 reads SGHVS; CDR2 reads FNYEAQ. V shed 5 bases and J shed 0 bases, with 10 bases lying between them. CDR3: CASSPPGTNTGELFF. CDR3 in DNA: TGTGCCAGCAGCCCACCCGGAACGAACACCGGGGAGCTGTTTTTT.

This clonotype came up once. The genes are TRBV27 and TRBJ1-1; TRBD1 might be the D (6 bases). The CDR3 runs 16 residues. The V gene lost 8 bases and the J gene lost 1 base, with 20 bases spanning the gap. The germline CDR1 and CDR2 sequences are MNHEY and SMNVEV (reference sequence). CDR3 loop: CASDQPPGQRNTEAFF. Written as DNA, the CDR3 is TGTGCCAGCGACCAACCCCCGGGACAAAGGAACACTGAAGCTTTCTTT.

This clonotype was recorded only once. This chain links TRBV11-2 with TRBJ2-5, with 9 bases matching TRBD1. Germline values: CDR1 SGHAT, CDR2 FQNNGV. This CDR3 spans 16 amino acids. V shed 4 bases and J 4 bases; nucleotides not matched to a gene: 10. The CDR3 loop is CASSSGGTGLGETQYF. The CDR3 bases are TGTGCCAGCAGCTCAGGGGGGACAGGGCTTGGAGAGACCCAGTACTTC.

In its sample, this clonotype was seen many times. Written as DNA, the CDR3 is TGTGCCAGCAGTACTTCTACTAGCGAGACGAGCTCCTACAATGAGCAGTTCTTC. Protein sequence: CASSTSTSETSSYNEQFF. This rearrangement joins TRBV27 to TRBJ2-1; 7 bases are a match to TRBD2. This CDR3 contains 18 residues. With 5 bases clipped from V and 0 bases from J, the junction kept 13 bases outside the gene matches. Germline V gene data show CDR1 as MNHEY and CDR2 as SMNVEV (reference sequence).

The chain is built from TRBV5-1 and TRBJ2-7, with D possibly matching TRBD1 (6 bases). The CDR3 is 15 residues long. V dropped 4 bases and J dropped 2 bases, with 16 bases sitting between them. Germline lookup yields CDR1 SGHRS and CDR2 YFSETQ. CDR3 sequence: CASSETGRGPYEQYF. Here the CDR3 DNA reads TGCGCCAGCAGCGAGACAGGCAGGGGCCCCTACGAGCAGTACTTC. The full variable domain, in which reference TRBV5-1 and TRBJ2-7 provide the parts outside the CDR3, is KAGVTQTPRYLIKTRGQQVTLSCSPISGHRSVSWYQQTPGQGLQFLFEYFSETQRNKGNFPGRFSGRQFSNSRSEMNVSTLELGDSALYLCASSETGRGPYEQYFGPGTRLTVT.

This clonotype was picked up a small number of times. The CDR3 coding sequence is TGTGCCAGCAGCTTGATGATAGCCAAAAACATTCAGTACTTC. It translates to CASSLMIAKNIQYF. V usage is TRBV7-8 and J usage is TRBJ2-4; no firm D call. The V gene lost 3 bases and the J gene lost 0 bases, with 6 bases spanning the gap. This CDR3 has 14 amino acids. Germline loops: CDR1 SGHVS, CDR2 FQNEAQ. Together with reference TRBV7-8 and TRBJ2-4, the CDR3 gives the full variable domain: GAGVSQSPRYKVAKRGQDVALRCDPISGHVSLFWYQQALGQGPEFLTYFQNEAQLDKSGLPSDRFFAERPEGSVSTLKIQRTQQEDSAVYLCASSLMIAKNIQYFGAGTRLSVL.